This TCR beta chain originates from a study of CD8 T cells in Susac syndrome. CD8+ and CD4+ blood T cells underwent TCR beta sequencing. This CDR3 comprises 11 residues. The V and J ends lost 7 bases and 6 bases, in that order; junction bases with no gene match: 2. Germline CDR1 reads MNHEY; CDR2 reads SMNVEV (reference sequence). After extraction with the RNeasy kit, roughly 0.5 to 1 ug of the RNA was reverse transcribed using random hexamers. Amplification of TCR beta CDR3 used immunoSEQ multiplex PCR across 54 Vbeta and 13 Jbeta. In TCRdb, the immunoSEQ multiplex PCR reads were re-called with MiXCR into one record per CDR3 protein. Counted here are more than 65,000 distinct CDR3 sequences, around 93% occurring once; the ten biggest clones make up under 0.5%.

The chain is built from TRBV27 and TRBJ2-7; 8 bases match TRBD1. The sample taken for sequencing was CD8+ T cells from PBMCs. The TCR comes from a human donor with Susac syndrome. The CDR3 DNA reads TGTGCCAGCATCAGGGGGCGCGAGCAGTACTTC. Amino acids: CASIRGREQYF.